These 30 T cell receptor beta chains share one sample of origin, sequenced in a study of technical replicates of blood from several donors. The data were produced by immunoSEQ multiplex PCR, yet TCRdb's version contains in-frame clones alone and is incomplete. The table records roughly 87,000 clones, about 91% of them present only once. Sequenced sample: T cells isolated from PBMCs. Receptor source: a human donor in good health.

The chain recombines TRBV6-1 with TRBJ1-3; D is perhaps TRBD1 (6 bases). Trimming pared 5 bases from V and 5 bases from J, leaving 13 bases between. The CDR3 is made up of 14 amino acids. Germline lookup yields CDR1 MNHNS and CDR2 SASEGT. For the CDR3, the DNA is TGTGCCAGCAGTTTCCAGGGGAATCGAAACACCATATATTTT. This translates into CASSFQGNRNTIYF.

The J gene is TRBJ1-1, the V gene TRBV5-5, with D possibly matching TRBD1 (5 bases). Germline-derived CDR1 and CDR2 are SGHKS and YYEKEE (reference sequence). The CDR3 contains 13 residues. V dropped 1 base and J dropped 5 bases, with 9 bases sitting between them. Here the CDR3 reads CASSLKGQTEAFF. CDR3 nucleotides: TGTGCCAGCAGCTTGAAGGGGCAAACTGAAGCTTTCTTT. The whole variable domain, remainder taken from reference TRBV5-5 and TRBJ1-1, is DAGVTQSPTHLIKTRGQQVTLRCSPISGHKSVSWYQQVLGQGPQFIFQYYEKEERGRGNFPDRFSARQFPNYSSELNVNALLLGDSALYLCASSLKGQTEAFFGQGTRLTVV.

The V call is TRBV2, the J call TRBJ2-3, with D perhaps TRBD2 (5 bases). V lost 7 bases, J lost 2 bases, and 16 bases lay in between. Germline V gene sequence: CDR1 SNHLY, CDR2 FYNNEI. The CDR3 is 15 residues long. The CDR3 protein is CASTAEDLNTDTQYF. In nucleotides, the CDR3 is TGTGCCAGCACCGCGGAGGACTTGAACACAGATACGCAGTATTTT.

The rearrangement links TRBV9 to TRBJ2-1; a possible D gene is TRBD1 (5 bases). V lost 0 bases and J 7 bases, leaving 11 bases between the germline ends. Germline lookup yields CDR1 SGDLS and CDR2 YYNGEE. The CDR3 is 14 residues long. CDR3 sequence (DNA): TGTGCCAGCAGCGTAGGGGGCGCAGGTAATGAGCAGTTCTTC. Its translation is CASSVGGAGNEQFF. Looking up the rest from reference TRBV9 and TRBJ2-1 gives the full variable domain: DSGVTQTPKHLITATGQRVTLRCSPRSGDLSVYWYQQSLDQGLQFLIQYYNGEERAKGNILERFSAQQFPDLHSELNLSSLELGDSALYFCASSVGGAGNEQFFGPGTRLTVL.

The chain is built from TRBV7-2 and TRBJ1-1; no definite D call. CDR3 size: 15 residues. Germline V gene lookup returns CDR1 SGHTA and CDR2 FQGNSA. V lost 2 bases and J lost 4, with 14 bases in between. The CDR3 sequence: CASSLNGRDVTEAFF. CDR3 DNA: TGTGCCAGCAGCTTAAACGGGCGGGATGTCACTGAAGCTTTCTTT.

V is TRBV9 and J is TRBJ2-1, with TRBD2 matching 7 bases. The CDR3 sequence is 16 residues long. The V gene end was trimmed by 3 bases and the J gene end by 0 bases; junction bases not matched to a gene: 6. Germline V gene lookup returns CDR1 SGDLS and CDR2 YYNGEE. The CDR3 protein is CASSGSSGSSYNEQFF. The CDR3 DNA reads as TGTGCCAGCAGCGGGTCTAGCGGTAGCTCCTACAATGAGCAGTTCTTC.

The V and J genes are TRBV11-2 and TRBJ2-1, with TRBD2 matching over 14 bases. The J segment lost 10 bases and the V segment lost 1 base, leaving 9 bases of the junction unmatched. In germline, CDR1 is SGHAT, CDR2 FQNNGV. CDR3 length equals 17 residues. The CDR3 nucleotides read TGTGCCAGCAGCTTAGGTCGGGGACTAGCGGGAGCAGGGGAGCAGTTCTTC. The encoded protein is CASSLGRGLAGAGEQFF.

This clone was seen ten or more times. The chain employs TRBV5-4 and TRBJ2-1, with 8 bases that match TRBD1. Looked up from germline, CDR1 is SGHNT and CDR2 is YYREEE (reference sequence). J lost 3 bases, V lost 4 bases, and 9 bases had no gene match. There are 16 residues in the CDR3. The CDR3 sequence is CASSRIQGGRYNEQFF. CDR3 DNA: TGTGCCAGCAGCCGAATACAGGGGGGCCGCTACAATGAGCAGTTCTTC.

This clone was seen a few times. The V call is TRBV6-1, the J call TRBJ1-1, with TRBD1 matching 7 bases. CDR3 length: 12 amino acids. Germline values: CDR1 MNHNS, CDR2 SASEGT. Trimming at V came to 6 bases and at J to 6 bases, leaving 4 bases not matched to a gene. The CDR3 DNA sequence: TGTGCCAGCAGGGACAGGTGGTCTGAAGCTTTCTTT. Protein: CASRDRWSEAFF.

This chain uses TRBV27 with TRBJ2-7, with D perhaps matching TRBD1 (5 bases). The CDR3 is made up of 17 amino acids. Germline V gives CDR1 MNHEY, CDR2 SMNVEV (reference sequence). V shed 6 bases and J shed 3 bases, with 24 bases lying between them. This CDR3 reads CASRLVQGTLSLYEQYF. The CDR3 coding sequence is TGTGCCAGCAGATTAGTGCAGGGTACCCTATCCCTCTACGAGCAGTACTTC.

The DNA for the CDR3 is TGTGCCAGCTCGACAGGGGAGTCCTACGAGCAGTACTTC. Translated, it gives CASSTGESYEQYF. The chain joins TRBV2 to TRBJ2-7; TRBD1 matches at 8 bases. CDR1 SNHLY and CDR2 FYNNEI come from the germline V gene. Trimming cost V 8 bases and J 1 base; bases outside gene matches: 4. The CDR3 length is 13 residues.

There are a few counts of this clone. DNA for the CDR3: TGCGCCAGCAGCCCCGGGGTAAACAGTCAGCCCCAGCATTTT. Its translation: CASSPGVNSQPQHF. The chain uses TRBV5-1 and TRBJ1-5; D call uncertain. The CDR3 sequence is 14 residues long. V lost 4 bases and J 6 bases, leaving 14 bases between the germline ends. Per germline, CDR1 SGHRS and CDR2 YFSETQ. Based on the CDR3 plus reference TRBV5-1 and TRBJ1-5, the full variable domain is KAGVTQTPRYLIKTRGQQVTLSCSPISGHRSVSWYQQTPGQGLQFLFEYFSETQRNKGNFPGRFSGRQFSNSRSEMNVSTLELGDSALYLCASSPGVNSQPQHFGDGTRLSIL.

The chain joins TRBV5-4 to TRBJ2-1, with unresolved D. The ends were cut back, 0 bases at V and 6 bases at J, with 13 bases in the middle. Germline-derived CDR1 and CDR2 are SGHNT and YYREEE (reference sequence). The CDR3 has 15 residues. The CDR3 DNA sequence: TGTGCCAGCAGCTTGGACCAGATGGTTCGCAATGAGCAGTTCTTC. Translation gives CASSLDQMVRNEQFF.

The chain recombines TRBV11-2 with TRBJ2-1; 7 bases fit TRBD2. The CDR3 extends over 15 amino acids. V gave up 5 bases and J gave up 4 bases; unmatched junction bases: 8. Germline V gene lookup returns CDR1 SGHAT and CDR2 FQNNGV. Written as DNA, the CDR3 is TGTGCCAGCAGCGTCCGGGACTATAGGTACAATGAGCAGTTCTTC. It specifies CASSVRDYRYNEQFF. Supplemented by reference TRBV11-2 and TRBJ2-1, the full variable domain reads EAGVAQSPRYKIIEKRQSVAFWCNPISGHATLYWYQQILGQGPKLLIQFQNNGVVDDSQLPKDRFSAERLKGVDSTLKIQPAKLEDSAVYLCASSVRDYRYNEQFFGPGTRLTVL.

The chain combines TRBV6-5 with TRBJ1-3, with TRBD1 as a possible D gene (6 bases). The germline V gene has CDR1 MNHEY and CDR2 SVGAGI. The V end lost 6 bases, the J end lost 0 bases, and 12 bases lay between the germline ends. CDR3 length: 15 amino acids. DNA for the CDR3: TGTGCCAGCAGGGACAGCTACTTCTCTGGAAACACCATATATTTT. Translated: CASRDSYFSGNTIYF.

This sequence joins TRBV9 and TRBJ2-7; 7 bases are shared with TRBD2. This CDR3 has 13 residues. The junction had 2 bases not matched to a gene; V was cut back by 0 bases and J by 5 bases. Germline CDR1 is SGDLS and CDR2 is YYNGEE. The CDR3 sequence is CASSVGGSHEQYF. The CDR3 DNA follows: TGTGCCAGCAGCGTAGGCGGGAGCCACGAGCAGTACTTC.

The chain couples TRBV5-6 to TRBJ1-2, with D possibly being TRBD1 (5 bases). The CDR3 has 12 residues. Trimming pared 3 bases from V and 6 bases from J, leaving 9 bases between. Germline V gene lookup returns CDR1 SGHDT and CDR2 YYEEEE. The CDR3 reads CASSWGTNGYTF. The CDR3 nucleotides are TGTGCCAGCAGCTGGGGGACTAATGGCTACACCTTC.

V usage is TRBV7-8 and J usage is TRBJ1-3; D may be TRBD1 (6 bases). There are 15 residues in the CDR3. V shed 3 bases and J shed 4 bases, with 13 bases lying between them. Germline lookup yields CDR1 SGHVS and CDR2 FQNEAQ. The DNA for the CDR3 is TGTGCCAGCAGCTTTACAGGGAAAGAAGGAAACACCATATATTTT. Translated, it gives CASSFTGKEGNTIYF. Using reference TRBV7-8 and TRBJ1-3 for the parts outside the CDR3, the full variable domain is GAGVSQSPRYKVAKRGQDVALRCDPISGHVSLFWYQQALGQGPEFLTYFQNEAQLDKSGLPSDRFFAERPEGSVSTLKIQRTQQEDSAVYLCASSFTGKEGNTIYFGEGSWLTVV.

This chain links TRBV20-1 with TRBJ1-2, with D possibly being TRBD1 (5 bases). V lost 1 base and J 8 bases, leaving 8 bases between the germline ends. Germline V gene data show CDR1 as DFQATT and CDR2 as SNEGSKA (reference sequence). The CDR3 has 11 residues. This CDR3 is CSARGGEGYTF. CDR3 sequence (DNA): TGCAGTGCTAGAGGGGGGGAAGGCTACACCTTC.

The V and J genes are TRBV4-3 and TRBJ1-2, with D possibly being TRBD1 (5 bases). Trimming took off 3 bases at V and 8 bases at J, with 16 bases between the two ends. Per germline, CDR1 LGHNA and CDR2 YSLEER. The CDR3 is 14 amino acids. CDR3 sequence: CASSHSGGLHGYTF. The CDR3, as DNA: TGCGCCAGCAGCCACAGCGGGGGTCTCCACGGCTACACCTTC.

The genes are TRBV2 and TRBJ2-7, with D possibly being TRBD1 (5 bases). Per germline, CDR1 SNHLY and CDR2 FYNNEI. Trimming took 8 bases from V and 4 from J, leaving 6 bases between them. The CDR3 covers 10 residues. Here the CDR3 DNA reads TGTGCCAGCCACAGGTACGAGCAGTACTTC. This gives the protein CASHRYEQYF.

This chain connects TRBV28 to TRBJ1-2, with a possible D match to TRBD1 (6 bases). V lost 6 bases to trimming and J lost 5 bases, with 13 bases between them. CDR3 size: 13 residues. The germline V gene has CDR1 MDHEN and CDR2 SYDVKM. CDR3 bases: TGTGCCAGCAGCCTTACAGGGCATTATGGCTACACCTTC. The encoded protein is CASSLTGHYGYTF.

The CDR3 DNA reads TGTGCCAGCTCACCTGCCAGCGACGAGCAGTACTTC. Its protein product is CASSPASDEQYF. The V call is TRBV18, the J call TRBJ2-7; D remains unclear. The CDR3 runs 12 residues. V lost 3 bases and J 5 bases, leaving 8 bases between the germline ends. The germline V gene encodes CDR1 KGHSH and CDR2 LQKENI. The entire variable domain, with the rest obtained from reference TRBV18 and TRBJ2-7, is as follows: NAGVMQNPRHLVRRRGQEARLRCSPMKGHSHVYWYRQLPEEGLKFMVYLQKENIIDESGMPKERFSAEFPKEGPSILRIQQVVRGDSAAYFCASSPASDEQYFGPGTRLTVT.

The chain employs TRBV6-6 and TRBJ2-7, with TRBD1 matching over 8 bases. Germline assignment: CDR1 MNHNY and CDR2 SVGAGI (reference sequence). The V and J ends lost 0 bases and 2 bases, in that order; junction bases with no gene match: 3. The CDR3 is 15 amino acids. The CDR3 is CASSYSGTGPYEQYF. The CDR3 nucleotides are TGTGCCAGCAGTTACTCCGGGACAGGCCCCTACGAGCAGTACTTC.

The chain joins TRBV2 to TRBJ1-1, with D unclear. Germline V gene data show CDR1 as SNHLY and CDR2 as FYNNEI. Trimming took off 3 bases at V and 3 bases at J, with 5 bases between the two ends. The CDR3 runs 12 residues. This chain's CDR3 is CASSEGDTEAFF. CDR3 DNA: TGTGCCAGCAGTGAGGGCGACACTGAAGCTTTCTTT.

This clone was seen only once. The V and J genes are TRBV7-9 and TRBJ2-6, with 8 bases matching TRBD1. Germline V gene data show CDR1 as SEHNR and CDR2 as FQNEAQ (reference sequence). V was pared by 6 bases and J by 0 bases, with 4 bases of the junction left unmatched. The CDR3 has 16 amino acids. In nucleotides, the CDR3 is TGTGCCAGCAGTGTCACAGGGGGCTCTGGGGCCAACGTCCTGACTTTC. Its translation: CASSVTGGSGANVLTF.

The chain has TRBV27 and TRBJ2-2, with TRBD1 identical over 9 bases. The CDR3 sequence is 18 residues long. J was trimmed by 1 base and V by 4 bases; bases with no gene match: 10. CDR1 MNHEY and CDR2 SMNVEV come from the germline V gene (reference sequence). The CDR3 sequence is CASSSLSPGQGNTGELFF. CDR3 nucleotide sequence: TGTGCCAGCAGTTCCCTTAGCCCGGGACAGGGGAACACCGGGGAGCTGTTTTTT.

V usage is TRBV9 and J usage is TRBJ2-3; D is possibly TRBD2 (5 bases). Trimming cost V 4 bases and J 2 bases, with 11 bases left between them. This CDR3 spans 14 amino acids. Germline CDR1 is SGDLS and CDR2 is YYNGEE. This CDR3 is CASSPRTVTDTQYF. In DNA, the CDR3 is TGTGCCAGCAGCCCCCGGACTGTCACAGATACGCAGTATTTT.

The V call is TRBV10-3, the J call TRBJ2-5; D may be TRBD2 (6 bases). V lost 0 bases and J 5 bases, leaving 19 bases between the germline ends. This CDR3 is built from 17 residues. Germline V gene lookup returns CDR1 ENHRY and CDR2 SYGVKD. DNA for the CDR3: TGTGCCATCAGTGAGTCCACGGGAGTGGGTTTTTGGGAGACCCAGTACTTC. As protein: CAISESTGVGFWETQYF.

J is TRBJ2-7 and V is TRBV4-3; 11 bases are shared with TRBD2. CDR1 is LGHNA, CDR2 YSLEER, per germline. V lost 0 bases and J lost 1; bases outside the gene matches: 8. This CDR3 has 18 residues. CDR3 DNA: TGCGCCAGCAGCCAAGATACTAGCGGGAGTGTGTTATCCTACGAGCAGTACTTC. Encoded protein: CASSQDTSGSVLSYEQYF.